The T cell receptor beta chain under discussion was sequenced for a study of T cells after yellow fever vaccination (dated by TCRdb to the late 2010s). Looking at the study overall: The SMART-Seq v4 Ultra Low Input RNA kit was used to prepare libraries from fractions with low cell numbers. Blood was drawn at multiple timepoints before and after primary and secondary immunization, with bulk PBMC replicates and cell subsets isolated. Two healthy male donors made up the cohort, one aged 18 to 29 years and the other aged 30 to 39 years. To follow T-cell clones before and after both primary and booster YFV17D yellow fever vaccination, bulk TCR alpha and beta repertoires underwent longitudinal sequencing. The study at large found these results: A small fraction of clonotypes appeared in both the CD4 and CD8 compartments, likely as a result of convergent recombination. Only two donors were included in the study, so the extent to which the findings can be generalized is limited. Computational filtering was needed because FACS-sorted repertoires could contain abundant contaminating clonotypes from the bulk population. Compared with the primary T-cell response, the secondary T-cell response was faster but weaker, reaching its peak on day 5 rather than on day 15. Most clones expanded after primary vaccination were re-detected after the booster (96% of CD4 and 88% of CD8), suggesting broad memory maintenance.

The run used an Illumina NovaSeq 6000. TCR cDNA was made using 5'RACE template switching, a step that added a universal primer site and unique molecular identifiers. Priming for cDNA synthesis came from both the TCR alpha and TCR beta constant segments. Library amplification used two PCR steps, and the second PCR step added sample barcodes and sequencing adapters. Libraries were sequenced on Illumina HiSeq 2500 (2x100 bp) or NovaSeq (2x150 bp). The study's own analysis went as follows. Reads were demultiplexed and collapsed into UMI consensus sequences with MIGEC, and V(D)J alignment was performed with MiXCR. Using edgeR on replicate PBMC samples, clonotypes were called vaccine-responding if FDR was below 0.01 and the log2 fold change was above 5 up to day 15. CD4 or CD8 identity was assigned to each bulk clonotype according to whether the clonotype was present at higher abundance in the sequenced CD4 repertoire or the sequenced CD8 repertoire. TCRdb passed the public sequencing reads through fastp at Q25 and MiXCR, retaining productive beta sequences. Rows with one shared CDR3 protein collapse into an entry with the most common genes and DNA. The V and J calls and clone size come from TCRdb's table, not from the authors' own analysis. This sample is represented by some 120,000 distinct CDR3 sequences; roughly 15% of them were singletons. Of the sample, more than 40% is held by the ten largest clones.

This clonotype has more than one count but fewer than ten. Its antigen has not been determined. Base qualities are missing; no much larger clone stands one base away. The CDR3 has 13 amino acids, counting the end cysteine and phenylalanine. The only DNA kept is the CDR3, 39 bases in frame from the first base. For CDR1 and CDR2, the germline V gene lists MNHEY and SVGAGI. The V end gives up 0 bases and the J end 11 bases, leaving 4 bases in the junction not matched to a gene. What the treatment or condition label conveys for this sample: live attenuated yellow fever vaccine strain. PBMCs were isolated from peripheral blood using a standard Ficoll-Paque protocol. Dynabeads CD4 and CD8 positive selection kits were used to isolate CD4 and CD8 T-cell fractions. RNA was extracted with TriZol from bulk PBMCs, CD4 and CD8 fractions, and dextramer-positive and dextramer-negative fractions.

Sequencing was performed on CD8+ T cells sorted from PBMCs, taken 5 days after the yellow fever booster vaccination. The rearranged chain carries TRBV6-5 and TRBJ2-1, with 7 bases matching TRBD2. This TCR came from a man younger than 30 who received the YFV17D yellow fever vaccine. The nucleotides read TGTGCCAGCAGTTACTCGACTAGCTTCCAGCAGTTCTTC. Translated, this gives CASSYSTSFQQFF.